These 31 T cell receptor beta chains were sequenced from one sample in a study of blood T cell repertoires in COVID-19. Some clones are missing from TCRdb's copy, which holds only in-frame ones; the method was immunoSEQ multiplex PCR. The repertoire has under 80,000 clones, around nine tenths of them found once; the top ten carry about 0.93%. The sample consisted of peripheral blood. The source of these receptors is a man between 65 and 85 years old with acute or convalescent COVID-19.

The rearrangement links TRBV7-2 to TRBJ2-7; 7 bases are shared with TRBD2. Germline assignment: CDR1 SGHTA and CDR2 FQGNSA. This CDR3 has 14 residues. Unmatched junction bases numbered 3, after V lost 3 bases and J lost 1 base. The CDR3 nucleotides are TGTGCCAGCAGCTTTTTCGGGGGGTCCTACGAGCAGTACTTC. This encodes CASSFFGGSYEQYF.

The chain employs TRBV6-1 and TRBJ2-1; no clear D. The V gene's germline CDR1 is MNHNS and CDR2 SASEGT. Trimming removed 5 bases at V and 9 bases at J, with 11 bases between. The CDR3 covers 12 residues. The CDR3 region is CASSQPRGEQFF. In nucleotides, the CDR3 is TGTGCCAGCAGTCAACCAAGAGGTGAGCAGTTCTTC.

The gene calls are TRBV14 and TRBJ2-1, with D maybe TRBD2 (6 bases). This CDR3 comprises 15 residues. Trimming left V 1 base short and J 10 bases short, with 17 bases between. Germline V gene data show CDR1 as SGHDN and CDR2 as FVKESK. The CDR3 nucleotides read TGTGCCAGCAGCCAAGTCCTGACTAGTTCATGGGAGCAGTTCTTC. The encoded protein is CASSQVLTSSWEQFF.

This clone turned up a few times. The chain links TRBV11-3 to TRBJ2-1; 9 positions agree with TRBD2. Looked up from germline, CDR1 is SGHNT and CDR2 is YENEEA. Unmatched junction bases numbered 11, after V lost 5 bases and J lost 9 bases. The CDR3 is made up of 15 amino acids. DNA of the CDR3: TGTGCCAGCAGCACCCAAGCGGGAGGCCTTACTGAGCAGTTCTTC. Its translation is CASSTQAGGLTEQFF. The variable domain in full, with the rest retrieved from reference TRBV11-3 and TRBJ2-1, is EAGVVQSPRYKIIEKKQPVAFWCNPISGHNTLYWYLQNLGQGPELLIRYENEEAVDDSQLPKDRFSAERLKGVDSTLKIQPAELGDSAVYLCASSTQAGGLTEQFFGPGTRLTVL.

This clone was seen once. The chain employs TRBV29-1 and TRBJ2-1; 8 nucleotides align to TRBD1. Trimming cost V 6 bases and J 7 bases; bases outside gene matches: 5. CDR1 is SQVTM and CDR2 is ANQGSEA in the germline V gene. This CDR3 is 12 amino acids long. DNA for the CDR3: TGCAGCGTGAGGACAGGGTGGAATGAGCAGTTCTTC. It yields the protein CSVRTGWNEQFF.

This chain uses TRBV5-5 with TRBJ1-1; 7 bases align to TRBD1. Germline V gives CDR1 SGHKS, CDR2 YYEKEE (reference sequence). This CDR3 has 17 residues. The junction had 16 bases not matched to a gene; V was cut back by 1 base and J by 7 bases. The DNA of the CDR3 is TGTGCCAGCAGCTTGACCGGGACAGTGAGGAAAAACGTTGAAGCTTTCTTT. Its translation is CASSLTGTVRKNVEAFF.

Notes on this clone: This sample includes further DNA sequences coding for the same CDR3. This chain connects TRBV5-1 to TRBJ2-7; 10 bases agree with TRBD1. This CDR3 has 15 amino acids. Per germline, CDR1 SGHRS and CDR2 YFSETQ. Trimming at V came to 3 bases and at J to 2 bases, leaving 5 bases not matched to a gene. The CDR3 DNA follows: TGCGCCAGCAGCTCGGGAGGGACAGGGGCCTACGAGCAGTACTTC. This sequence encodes CASSSGGTGAYEQYF.

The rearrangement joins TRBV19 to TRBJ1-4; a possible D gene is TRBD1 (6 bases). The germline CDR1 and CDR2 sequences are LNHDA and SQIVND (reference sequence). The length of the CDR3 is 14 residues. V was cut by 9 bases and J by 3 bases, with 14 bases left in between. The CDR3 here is CASRQAGPNEKLFF. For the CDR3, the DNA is TGTGCCAGCCGACAGGCAGGCCCTAATGAAAAACTGTTTTTT.

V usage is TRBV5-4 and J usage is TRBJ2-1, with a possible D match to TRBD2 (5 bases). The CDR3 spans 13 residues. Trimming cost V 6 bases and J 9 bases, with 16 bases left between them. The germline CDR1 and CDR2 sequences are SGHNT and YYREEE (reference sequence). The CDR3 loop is CASTLRLGSEQFF. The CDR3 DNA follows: TGTGCCAGCACGCTCCGATTAGGGAGTGAGCAGTTCTTC.

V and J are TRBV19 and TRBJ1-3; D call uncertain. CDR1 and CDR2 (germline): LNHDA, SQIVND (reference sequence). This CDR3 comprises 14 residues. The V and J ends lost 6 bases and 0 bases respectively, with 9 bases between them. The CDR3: CASRVGASGNTIYF. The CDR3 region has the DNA TGTGCCAGTAGAGTTGGAGCCTCTGGAAACACCATATATTTT.

The CDR3 sequence: CASTSSGTQYF. The CDR3 coding sequence is TGTGCCAGCACTTCGTCGGGTACGCAGTATTTT. The genes are TRBV12-3 or TRBV12-4 and TRBJ2-3; D is undetermined. The germline V and J ends were trimmed by 7 bases and 8 bases, with 10 bases remaining between them. The CDR3 spans 11 residues.

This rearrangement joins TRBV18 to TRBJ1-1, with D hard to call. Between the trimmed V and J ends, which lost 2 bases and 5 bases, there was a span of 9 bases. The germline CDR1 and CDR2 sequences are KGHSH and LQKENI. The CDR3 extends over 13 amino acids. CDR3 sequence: CASSPAEGTEAFF. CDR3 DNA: TGTGCCAGCTCACCAGCGGAGGGTACTGAAGCTTTCTTT. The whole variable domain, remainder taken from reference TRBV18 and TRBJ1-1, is NAGVMQNPRHLVRRRGQEARLRCSPMKGHSHVYWYRQLPEEGLKFMVYLQKENIIDESGMPKERFSAEFPKEGPSILRIQQVVRGDSAAYFCASSPAEGTEAFFGQGTRLTVV.

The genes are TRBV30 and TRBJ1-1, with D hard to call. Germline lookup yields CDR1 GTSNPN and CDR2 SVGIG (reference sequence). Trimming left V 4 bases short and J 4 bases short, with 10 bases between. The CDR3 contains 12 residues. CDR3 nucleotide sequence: TGTGCCTGGACCCATGGGCCCACTGAAGCTTTCTTT. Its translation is CAWTHGPTEAFF.

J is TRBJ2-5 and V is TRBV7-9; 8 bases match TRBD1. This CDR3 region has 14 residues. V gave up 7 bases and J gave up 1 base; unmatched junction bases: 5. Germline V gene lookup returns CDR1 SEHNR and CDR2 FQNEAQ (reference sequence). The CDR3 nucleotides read TGTGCCAGCAACAGGGGGTTAGGCCAAGAGACCCAGTACTTC. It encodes CASNRGLGQETQYF.

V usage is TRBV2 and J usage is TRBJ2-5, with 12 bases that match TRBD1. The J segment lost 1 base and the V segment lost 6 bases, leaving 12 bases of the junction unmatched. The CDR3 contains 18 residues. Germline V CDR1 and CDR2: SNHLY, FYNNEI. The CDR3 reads CASRAPGQGAIVQETQYF. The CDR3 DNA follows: TGTGCCAGCAGAGCTCCGGGACAGGGGGCCATAGTCCAAGAGACCCAGTACTTC.

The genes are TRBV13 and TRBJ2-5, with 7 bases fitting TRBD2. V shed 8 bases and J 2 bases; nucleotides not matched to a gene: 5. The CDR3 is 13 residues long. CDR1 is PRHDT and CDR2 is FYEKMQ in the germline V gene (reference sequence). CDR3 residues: CASGDYVQETQYF. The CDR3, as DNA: TGTGCCAGCGGGGACTACGTACAAGAGACCCAGTACTTC.

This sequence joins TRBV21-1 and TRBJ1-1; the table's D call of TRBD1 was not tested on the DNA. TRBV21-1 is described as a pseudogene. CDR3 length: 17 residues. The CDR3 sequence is CASIKIRQRQGATEAFF. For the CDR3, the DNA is TGTGCCAGCATCAAAATTAGACAGCGACAGGGGGCCACTGAAGCTTTCTTT.

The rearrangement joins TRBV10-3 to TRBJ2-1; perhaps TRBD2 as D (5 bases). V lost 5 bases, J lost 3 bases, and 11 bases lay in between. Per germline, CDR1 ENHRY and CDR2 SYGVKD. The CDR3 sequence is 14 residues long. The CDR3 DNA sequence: TGTGCCATCAGTTTTTCAGCGGTCTACAATGAGCAGTTCTTC. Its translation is CAISFSAVYNEQFF.

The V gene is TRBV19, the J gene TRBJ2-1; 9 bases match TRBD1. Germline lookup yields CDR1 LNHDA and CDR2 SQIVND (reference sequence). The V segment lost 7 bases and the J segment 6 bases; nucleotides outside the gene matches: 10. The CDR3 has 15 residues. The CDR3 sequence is CASTPGTGFVNEQFF. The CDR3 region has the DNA TGTGCCAGTACACCCGGGACAGGGTTCGTCAATGAGCAGTTCTTC.

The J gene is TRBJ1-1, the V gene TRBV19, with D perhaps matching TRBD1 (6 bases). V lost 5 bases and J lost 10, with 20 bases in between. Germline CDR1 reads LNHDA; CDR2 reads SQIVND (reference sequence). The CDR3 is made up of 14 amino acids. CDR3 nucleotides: TGTGCCAGTAGTGTTAAACAGGTTCCCAGGGGAGCTTTCTTT. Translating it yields CASSVKQVPRGAFF.

The CDR3 spells CASSMGLAREQFF. The CDR3 DNA reads as TGTGCCAGCAGTATGGGACTAGCGAGAGAGCAGTTCTTC. The V and J genes are TRBV12-3 or TRBV12-4 and TRBJ2-1, with 10 nucleotides matching TRBD2. The V gene end was trimmed by 5 bases and the J gene end by 10 bases; junction bases not matched to a gene: 5. The CDR3 spans 13 residues.

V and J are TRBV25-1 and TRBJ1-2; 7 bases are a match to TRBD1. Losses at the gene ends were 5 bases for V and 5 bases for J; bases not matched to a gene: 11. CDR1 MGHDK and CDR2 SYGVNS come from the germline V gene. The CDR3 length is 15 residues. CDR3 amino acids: CASSNRQGLGYGYTF. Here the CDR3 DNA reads TGTGCCAGCAGTAACCGACAGGGCCTCGGGTATGGCTACACCTTC.

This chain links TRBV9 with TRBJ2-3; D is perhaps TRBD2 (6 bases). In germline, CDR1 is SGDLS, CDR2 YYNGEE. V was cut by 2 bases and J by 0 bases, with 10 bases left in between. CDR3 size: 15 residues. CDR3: CASSVSGTSTDTQYF. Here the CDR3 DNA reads TGTGCCAGCAGCGTTAGCGGAACTAGCACAGATACGCAGTATTTT.

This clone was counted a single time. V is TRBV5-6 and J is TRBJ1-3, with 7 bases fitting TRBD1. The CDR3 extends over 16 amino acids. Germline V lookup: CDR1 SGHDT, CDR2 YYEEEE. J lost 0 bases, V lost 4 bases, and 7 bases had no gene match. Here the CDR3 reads CASSRKTGYSGNTIYF. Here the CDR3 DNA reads TGTGCCAGCAGCCGTAAGACAGGGTACTCTGGAAACACCATATATTTT.

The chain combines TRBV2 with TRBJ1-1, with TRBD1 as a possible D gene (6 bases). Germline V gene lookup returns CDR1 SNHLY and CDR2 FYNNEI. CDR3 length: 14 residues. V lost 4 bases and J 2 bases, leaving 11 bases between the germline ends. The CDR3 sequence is CASSVQGGNTEAFF. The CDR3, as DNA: TGTGCCAGCAGTGTACAGGGCGGCAACACTGAAGCTTTCTTT. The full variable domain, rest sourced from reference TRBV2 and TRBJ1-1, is EPEVTQTPSHQVTQMGQEVILRCVPISNHLYFYWYRQILGQKVEFLVSFYNNEISEKSEIFDDQFSVERPDGSNFTLKIRSTKLEDSAMYFCASSVQGGNTEAFFGQGTRLTVV.

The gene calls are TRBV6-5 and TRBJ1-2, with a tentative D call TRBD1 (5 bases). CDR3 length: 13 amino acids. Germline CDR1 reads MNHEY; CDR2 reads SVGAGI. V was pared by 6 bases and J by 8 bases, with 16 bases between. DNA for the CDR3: TGTGCCAGCAGAAAAGGGCCGGAGGGGGGCTACACCTTC. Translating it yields CASRKGPEGGYTF.

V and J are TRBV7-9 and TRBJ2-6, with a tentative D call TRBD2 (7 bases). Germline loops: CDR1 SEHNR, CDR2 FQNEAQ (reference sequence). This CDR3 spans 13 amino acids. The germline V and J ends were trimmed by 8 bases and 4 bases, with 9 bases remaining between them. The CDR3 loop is CASAGAGANVLTF. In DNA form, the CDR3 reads TGTGCCAGCGCGGGGGCGGGGGCCAACGTCCTGACTTTC.

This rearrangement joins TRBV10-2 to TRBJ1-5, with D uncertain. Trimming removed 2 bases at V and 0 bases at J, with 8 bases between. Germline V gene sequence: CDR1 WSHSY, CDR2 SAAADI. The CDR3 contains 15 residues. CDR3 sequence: CASSEVPDSNQPQHF. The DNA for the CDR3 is TGCGCCAGCAGTGAGGTTCCAGATAGCAATCAGCCCCAGCATTTT.

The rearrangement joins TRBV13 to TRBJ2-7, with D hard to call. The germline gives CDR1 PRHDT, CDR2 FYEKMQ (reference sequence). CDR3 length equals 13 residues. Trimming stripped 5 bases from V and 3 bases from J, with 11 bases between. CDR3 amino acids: CASSPPSNYEQYF. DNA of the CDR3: TGTGCCAGCAGCCCGCCCTCTAACTACGAGCAGTACTTC.

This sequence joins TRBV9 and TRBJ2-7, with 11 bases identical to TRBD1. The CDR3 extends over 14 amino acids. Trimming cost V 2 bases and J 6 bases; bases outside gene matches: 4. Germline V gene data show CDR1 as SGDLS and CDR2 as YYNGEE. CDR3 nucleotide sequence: TGTGCCAGCAGCGTGAAGGACAGGGGGCTCGAGCAGTACTTC. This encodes CASSVKDRGLEQYF.

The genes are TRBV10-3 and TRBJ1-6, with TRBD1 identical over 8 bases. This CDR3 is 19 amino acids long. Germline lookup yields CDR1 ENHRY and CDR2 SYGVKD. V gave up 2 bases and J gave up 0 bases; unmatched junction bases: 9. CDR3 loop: CAISERLTGGSSYNSPLHF. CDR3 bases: TGTGCCATCAGTGAGAGGCTTACAGGGGGGAGCTCCTATAATTCACCCCTCCACTTT.